Listed below are T cell receptor beta chains from one sample, sequenced in a study of memory B cells and T cells in multiple sclerosis. Here immunoSEQ multiplex PCR was the method, and the copy in TCRdb shows in-frame clones only, minus some. Altogether hundreds of clones are present, over 65% being singletons, with the ten largest covering approximately 25%. Sequenced material: brain tissue. These receptors came from a human donor with multiple sclerosis. CDR3s include the opening cysteine and the closing phenylalanine or tryptophan. The D gene is left open where the match is weak. The listing skips clone size in some rows; elsewhere it reads once, few, many or a size class.

len	j_gene	v_gene	d_gene	abundance	CDR3aa
12	TRBJ1-1	TRBV29-1	NA	NA	CSVEDPGAEAFF
13	TRBJ2-2	TRBV6-5	NA	NA	CASSYTNTGELFF
14	TRBJ2-7	TRBV28	TRBD2	NA	CASSFRGSGYEQYF
14	TRBJ2-7	TRBV19	TRBD2	NA	CASSFSGRSDEQYF
14	TRBJ2-1	TRBV27	TRBD2	NA	CASSSLAGYNEQFF
13	TRBJ1-2	TRBV19	NA	NA	CASNPGTTNGYTF
12	TRBJ2-1	TRBV5-5	NA	NA	CASSLASNEQFF
17	TRBJ2-3	TRBV21-1	NA	NA	CASSLYVATVMQDMQYF
17	TRBJ2-2	TRBV5-1	NA	NA	CASSSDGAGTGTGELFF
11	TRBJ2-3	TRBV18	NA	NA	CASSPDDTQYF
13	TRBJ2-7	TRBV2	NA	NA	CASSDRIRYEQYF
15	TRBJ2-6	TRBV7-2	NA	NA	CASSHRASGANVLTF
16	TRBJ2-7	TRBV7-6	TRBD1	NA	CASSHLRSGGDYEQYF
14	TRBJ1-5	TRBV6-6	TRBD1	few	CASSHGTGNQPQHF
14	TRBJ1-1	TRBV11-2	NA	NA	CASSSLRGNTEAFF
19	TRBJ2-4	TRBV21-1	NA	NA	CASSKRGFGGPRTKNIQYF
13	TRBJ2-7	TRBV5-1	TRBD2	NA	CASSTGTSYEQYF
15	TRBJ2-3	TRBV6-5	NA	NA	CASRASGGPTDTQYF
13	TRBJ1-6	TRBV2	TRBD1	NA	CASRDRGGSPLHF
13	TRBJ2-6	TRBV18	NA	NA	CASSSPTTNVLTF
16	TRBJ1-2	TRBV28	NA	few	CASRPPSDRWDYGYTF
14	TRBJ1-1	TRBV10-3	NA	once	CAISPLDKALEVFF
16	TRBJ2-7	TRBV6-6	TRBD1	NA	CASSPGPGQGLYEQYF
16	TRBJ2-1	TRBV14	NA	NA	CASSHGTDQIYNEQFF
14	TRBJ1-4	TRBV6-1	NA	NA	CASNVEGRREKLFF
14	TRBJ1-2	TRBV6-5	NA	NA	CASSSGTNAYGYTF
18	TRBJ1-2	TRBV6-1	TRBD1	once	CASSEIPTGRGENYGYTF
14	TRBJ1-6	TRBV5-1	TRBD1	NA	CASSSGQDYSPLHF
14	TRBJ1-2	TRBV9	TRBD1	NA	CASSVNTGGSGYTF
14	TRBJ2-7	TRBV28	NA	few	CASERGGSSYEQYF
17	TRBJ1-2	TRBV4-1	NA	NA	CASSERSQNRKTYGYTF